Following are 31 T cell receptor beta chains from one sample sequenced in a study of cytomegalovirus exposure and HLA in healthy donors. The PCR made use of 60 Vbeta and 13 Jbeta primers. The method was immunoSEQ multiplex PCR; TCRdb's version includes in-frame clones alone and lacks a portion of them. The table lists some 89,000 clones, 75% to 85% of them singletons, with under 2% in the top ten. Sequenced sample: PBMCs. These TCRs come from a woman in her 30s in good health and CMV-seronegative.

V is TRBV18 and J is TRBJ2-1, with 8 bases that match TRBD2. Germline lookup yields CDR1 KGHSH and CDR2 LQKENI. This CDR3 is 17 amino acids long. V shed 2 bases, J shed 5 bases, and the junction held 11 bases outside the gene matches. The CDR3 nucleotides are TGTGCCAGCTCACCAGGTAGCGGGACTAGTCTCAACAATGAGCAGTTCTTC. This codes for CASSPGSGTSLNNEQFF.

This chain links TRBV4-2 with TRBJ1-1; D call uncertain. Trimming shortened V by 0 bases and J by 4 bases, and 6 bases separated the two germline ends. CDR1 and CDR2 (germline): LGHNA, YNFKEQ. The CDR3 covers 13 residues. CDR3: CASSQERFTEAFF. The CDR3 nucleotides are TGTGCCAGCAGCCAAGAACGGTTCACTGAAGCTTTCTTT.

The rearrangement uses TRBV29-1 and TRBJ2-5; 7 bases are a match to TRBD2. V lost 5 bases, J lost 5 bases, and 2 bases stayed unmatched. The CDR3 has 11 residues. Germline loops: CDR1 SQVTM, CDR2 ANQGSEA. CDR3 loop: CSVPGGETQYF. The CDR3 DNA follows: TGCAGCGTTCCCGGGGGGGAGACCCAGTACTTC. Looking up the rest from reference TRBV29-1 and TRBJ2-5 gives the full variable domain: SAVISQKPSRDICQRGTSLTIQCQVDSQVTMMFWYRQQPGQSLTLIATANQGSEATYESGFVIDKFPISRPNLTFSTLTVSNMSPEDSSIYLCSVPGGETQYFGPGTRLLVL.

The rearrangement joins TRBV29-1 to TRBJ2-5; 10 bases match TRBD2. Germline CDR1 is SQVTM and CDR2 is ANQGSEA. The J segment lost 4 bases and the V segment lost 7 bases, leaving 9 bases of the junction unmatched. The CDR3 sequence is 14 residues long. This CDR3 reads CSAAPSGSPETQYF. The CDR3 DNA sequence: TGCAGCGCGGCTCCTAGCGGGAGCCCAGAGACCCAGTACTTC. Using reference TRBV29-1 and TRBJ2-5 for the parts outside the CDR3, the full variable domain is SAVISQKPSRDICQRGTSLTIQCQVDSQVTMMFWYRQQPGQSLTLIATANQGSEATYESGFVIDKFPISRPNLTFSTLTVSNMSPEDSSIYLCSAAPSGSPETQYFGPGTRLLVL.

Turning to this clone: This CDR3 is also generated by other DNA sequences in the sample. The chain employs TRBV19 and TRBJ2-1; 7 nucleotides match TRBD2. The germline V gene encodes CDR1 LNHDA and CDR2 SQIVND (reference sequence). Trimming cost V 2 bases and J 3 bases; bases outside gene matches: 4. The CDR3 is 15 amino acids. The CDR3 DNA follows: TGTGCCAGTAGTATACGGAGCGGGGACTACAATGAGCAGTTCTTC. Its protein is CASSIRSGDYNEQFF.

This clone was seen only once. J is TRBJ2-7 and V is TRBV10-1, with TRBD2 matching over 10 bases. V shed 8 bases, J shed 7 bases, and the junction held 11 bases outside the gene matches. The CDR3 runs to 14 residues. The V gene's germline CDR1 is WNHNN and CDR2 SYGVQD (reference sequence). The CDR3 region has the DNA TGCGCCAGCTCACCTAGCGGGAGTCGAAGGGAGCAGTACTTC. It is translated as CASSPSGSRREQYF.

This clone was seen a single time. The V and J genes are TRBV4-2 and TRBJ2-3; D gene uncertain. Deletions cut 0 bases from V and 13 bases from J, with 11 bases between. Germline lookup yields CDR1 LGHNA and CDR2 YNFKEQ. The CDR3 totals 12 residues. The CDR3 loop reads CASSQDTGSEYF. Written as DNA, the CDR3 is TGTGCCAGCAGCCAAGATACCGGGTCGGAGTATTTT.

The V call is TRBV5-4, the J call TRBJ2-1; 10 bases line up with TRBD1. CDR1 and CDR2 (germline): SGHNT, YYREEE (reference sequence). CDR3 length equals 14 residues. V lost 1 base, J lost 16 bases, and 11 bases stayed unmatched. The CDR3 region is CASSLKFTGTGAFF. Written as DNA, the CDR3 is TGTGCCAGCAGCTTGAAGTTTACCGGGACAGGGGCTTTCTTC. Variable domain in full (rest from reference TRBV5-4 and TRBJ2-1): ETGVTQSPTHLIKTRGQQVTLRCSSQSGHNTVSWYQQALGQGPQFIFQYYREEENGRGNFPPRFSGLQFPNYSSELNVNALELDDSALYLCASSLKFTGTGAFFGPGTRLTVL.

In its sample, this clone was seen a few times. The V and J genes are TRBV9 and TRBJ2-2; possible D gene TRBD1, 6 bases. The CDR3 contains 13 residues. Trimming cost V 2 bases and J 8 bases, with 10 bases left between them. Germline V CDR1 and CDR2: SGDLS, YYNGEE. The CDR3: CASSVRGGGELFF. CDR3 coding DNA: TGTGCCAGCAGCGTCAGGGGTGGAGGGGAGCTGTTTTTT.

This clone has only a few counts. CDR3 in amino acids: CASSITPGSYPYEQYF. The CDR3 nucleotides are TGTGCCAGTAGTATAACCCCCGGGTCCTATCCCTACGAGCAGTACTTC. The chain joins TRBV19 to TRBJ2-7; D gene unclear. Germline CDR1 and CDR2: LNHDA and SQIVND (reference sequence). V was pared by 2 bases and J by 2 bases, with 16 bases between. The CDR3 length is 16 residues. The full variable domain, completed using reference TRBV19 and TRBJ2-7, is DGGITQSPKYLFRKEGQNVTLSCEQNLNHDAMYWYRQDPGQGLRLIYYSQIVNDFQKGDIAEGYSVSREKKESFPLTVTSAQKNPTAFYLCASSITPGSYPYEQYFGPGTRLTVT.

The genes are TRBV10-3 and TRBJ2-5, with 11 bases identical to TRBD1. The CDR3 runs to 17 residues. J gave up 5 bases and V 4 bases, and 12 bases lay outside the gene matches. Per germline, CDR1 ENHRY and CDR2 SYGVKD. The CDR3 reads CAISGGSGTGGPETQYF. CDR3 DNA: TGTGCCATCAGTGGGGGGAGCGGGACAGGGGGGCCCGAGACCCAGTACTTC.

The chain recombines TRBV27 with TRBJ1-1; D is unresolved. The CDR3 is made up of 13 amino acids. Germline V gene sequence: CDR1 MNHEY, CDR2 SMNVEV (reference sequence). V was clipped by 2 bases and J by 3 bases, with 7 bases between them. CDR3 nucleotides: TGTGCCAGCAGTTTAGGCGGGGACACTGAAGCTTTCTTT. As protein: CASSLGGDTEAFF.

In its sample, this clone was seen once. The chain employs TRBV15 and TRBJ1-4; the D is unclear. Germline CDR1 LNHNV, CDR2 YYDKDF (reference sequence). CDR3 length equals 11 residues. With 5 bases removed from V and 4 bases from J, the gap between germline ends came to 2 bases. The CDR3, as DNA: TGTGCCACCAGCCGTAATGAAAAACTGTTTTTT. Its translation: CATSRNEKLFF.

The rearrangement uses TRBV7-6 and TRBJ2-1, with TRBD2 matching 11 bases. Per the germline V gene, CDR1 is SGHVS and CDR2 is FNYEAQ. The length of the CDR3 is 15 residues. V lost 4 bases to trimming and J lost 4 bases; unmatched junction nucleotides: 3. The CDR3 sequence: CASSSGTSGYNEQFF. Here the CDR3 DNA reads TGTGCCAGCAGCTCCGGGACTAGCGGATACAATGAGCAGTTCTTC.

The chain employs TRBV5-1 and TRBJ2-7, with D tentatively TRBD1 (5 bases). V dropped 3 bases and J dropped 3 bases, with 13 bases sitting between them. Germline V gives CDR1 SGHRS, CDR2 YFSETQ. CDR3 length: 14 amino acids. The CDR3: CASSSTSGIYEQYF. CDR3 nucleotides: TGCGCCAGCAGCTCGACCTCAGGGATCTACGAGCAGTACTTC. The entire variable domain, with the rest obtained from reference TRBV5-1 and TRBJ2-7, is as follows: KAGVTQTPRYLIKTRGQQVTLSCSPISGHRSVSWYQQTPGQGLQFLFEYFSETQRNKGNFPGRFSGRQFSNSRSEMNVSTLELGDSALYLCASSSTSGIYEQYFGPGTRLTVT.

This clone came up once. The CDR3 is CAISEPGDRTLETQYF. In DNA, the CDR3 is TGTGCCATCAGTGAGCCCGGGGACAGGACCTTGGAGACCCAGTACTTC. This chain uses TRBV10-3 with TRBJ2-5; 8 bases match TRBD1. This CDR3 comprises 16 residues. V lost 2 bases and J lost 5; bases outside the gene matches: 10. Per the germline V gene, CDR1 is ENHRY and CDR2 is SYGVKD.

This clone showed up just a few times. The junction and the germline gene differ at one end; a read error may be behind it. The V gene is TRBV7-2, the J gene TRBJ1-4; the match to TRBD1 covers 9 bases. CDR1 is SGHTA and CDR2 is FQGNSA in the germline V gene. This CDR3 has 14 residues. The DNA for the CDR3 is TGTGCCAGCAGCTTAGGGGGACAGGGACCTGTCTTACTTTTT. It is translated as CASSLGGQGPVLLF.

This clone was seen only a few times. This chain links TRBV28 with TRBJ2-2; weak D call: TRBD2 (7 bases). V lost 4 bases and J lost 10, with 10 bases in between. This CDR3 is built from 12 residues. CDR1 is MDHEN and CDR2 is SYDVKM in the germline V gene. The CDR3 coding sequence is TGTGCCAGCAGTTCGGGGGGCGAGGAGCTGTTTTTT. Protein: CASSSGGEELFF.

The chain joins TRBV30 to TRBJ2-3, with a possible D match to TRBD1 (6 bases). V was clipped by 8 bases and J by 6 bases, with 12 bases between them. The CDR3 covers 11 residues. Germline V lookup: CDR1 GTSNPN, CDR2 SVGIG (reference sequence). As DNA, the CDR3 is TGTGCCGCTTACCAGGGGGATACGCAGTATTTT. Its protein is CAAYQGDTQYF.

This CDR3 is CASSPLRAEGTEAFF. The DNA for the CDR3 is TGTGCCAGCAGCCCTTTGAGGGCAGAAGGCACTGAAGCTTTCTTT. The rearrangement joins TRBV9 to TRBJ1-1; no firm D call. Germline CDR1 is SGDLS and CDR2 is YYNGEE. The V gene lost 4 bases and the J gene lost 4 bases, with 17 bases spanning the gap. CDR3 length: 15 amino acids. Complete variable domain (other parts from reference TRBV9 and TRBJ1-1): DSGVTQTPKHLITATGQRVTLRCSPRSGDLSVYWYQQSLDQGLQFLIQYYNGEERAKGNILERFSAQQFPDLHSELNLSSLELGDSALYFCASSPLRAEGTEAFFGQGTRLTVV.

This clone was seen only once. This chain connects TRBV7-2 to TRBJ1-1; maybe TRBD1 (5 bases). The CDR3 runs to 12 residues. The germline gives CDR1 SGHTA, CDR2 FQGNSA. With 5 bases removed from V and 6 bases from J, the gap between germline ends came to 10 bases. The DNA for the CDR3 is TGTGCCAGCAGCCTCCAGGGATCTGAAGCTTTCTTT. Amino acids: CASSLQGSEAFF.

The rearrangement joins TRBV11-2 to TRBJ2-7; a possible D gene is TRBD2 (6 bases). Trimming cost V 7 bases and J 2 bases, with 12 bases left between them. This CDR3 comprises 13 residues. Per germline, CDR1 SGHAT and CDR2 FQNNGV. The CDR3 here is CASTLAGTYEQYF. CDR3 nucleotides: TGTGCCAGCACCTTGGCGGGGACCTACGAGCAGTACTTC.

To note about this clone: The junction differs from germline at one of its ends, possibly a read error. In DNA form, the CDR3 reads TGTGCCAGCAGCCCTCCGGGACTAGCGGGAGGGCCCCTTGACTTC. Protein product: CASSPPGLAGGPLDF. This sequence joins TRBV6-6 and TRBJ2-5, with 16 bases aligning to TRBD2. Germline CDR1 is MNHNY and CDR2 is SVGAGI (reference sequence). CDR3 length equals 15 residues.

The rearrangement joins TRBV9 to TRBJ2-3; 13 bases are shared with TRBD2. V gave up 0 bases and J gave up 0 bases; unmatched junction bases: 4. The CDR3 contains 18 residues. Germline CDR1 and CDR2: SGDLS and YYNGEE. The CDR3 sequence: CASSVEGLAGSSTDTQYF. The CDR3 nucleotides are TGTGCCAGCAGCGTAGAGGGACTAGCGGGATCTAGCACAGATACGCAGTATTTT.

The V call is TRBV28, the J call TRBJ1-5; D is perhaps TRBD1 (6 bases). Trimming stripped 6 bases from V and 4 bases from J, with 13 bases between. Germline V gene data show CDR1 as MDHEN and CDR2 as SYDVKM. The CDR3 sequence is 14 residues long. For the CDR3, the DNA is TGTGCCAGCAGGACCGGACAGCCGAATCAGCCCCAGCATTTT. Its translation is CASRTGQPNQPQHF.

This clone has only a few counts. J is TRBJ1-5 and V is TRBV19; the match to TRBD1 covers 11 bases. With 10 bases clipped from V and 7 bases from J, the junction kept 9 bases outside the gene matches. There are 14 residues in the CDR3. The germline CDR1 and CDR2 sequences are LNHDA and SQIVND (reference sequence). The DNA of the CDR3 is TGTGCCACCGCCGGGACAGGGGGATTCCAGCCCCAGCATTTT. It codes for CATAGTGGFQPQHF.

The rearrangement joins TRBV29-1 to TRBJ2-7, with D possibly matching TRBD1 (5 bases). Germline V lookup: CDR1 SQVTM, CDR2 ANQGSEA. Trimming removed 7 bases from V and 4 bases from J, with 32 bases in between. CDR3 length: 18 residues. This chain's CDR3 is CSALTPDSGLGSKYEQYF. In DNA, the CDR3 is TGCAGCGCCCTAACCCCCGACTCAGGGCTTGGGTCTAAGTACGAGCAGTACTTC.

As to this clone: One end of the junction fails to match germline, which may point to a read error. This specimen includes other DNA sequences encoding the same CDR3. Here the CDR3 DNA reads TGCGCCAGCAGCCCCTACGGGTTTCTAGCGGGAGAAAGCACAGATACGCAGTATTTT. Its protein product is CASSPYGFLAGESTDTQYF. The rearrangement links TRBV7-9 to TRBJ2-3; the match to TRBD2 covers 10 bases. The CDR3 loop spans 19 amino acids. Germline values: CDR1 SEHNR, CDR2 FQNEAQ (reference sequence).

V gene TRBV6-1 combines with J gene TRBJ2-7, with D possibly being TRBD1 (6 bases). Looked up from germline, CDR1 is MNHNS and CDR2 is SASEGT. Trimming pared 4 bases from V and 1 base from J, leaving 11 bases between. The CDR3 has 14 residues. The CDR3 loop reads CASSATGLSYEQYF. In nucleotides, the CDR3 is TGTGCCAGCAGTGCCACAGGGCTTTCCTACGAGCAGTACTTC.

The rearrangement joins TRBV27 to TRBJ2-7, with 7 bases identical to TRBD1. V lost 5 bases to trimming and J lost 4 bases; unmatched junction nucleotides: 8. Germline loops: CDR1 MNHEY, CDR2 SMNVEV (reference sequence). There are 14 residues in the CDR3. Written as DNA, the CDR3 is TGTGCCAGCAGTACGACAGGGCCCCTGTACGAGCAGTACTTC. This encodes CASSTTGPLYEQYF.

This clone was seen a few times. The rearrangement joins TRBV9 to TRBJ2-7; 15 nucleotides line up with TRBD2. Germline V gene data show CDR1 as SGDLS and CDR2 as YYNGEE. The CDR3 extends over 15 amino acids. The V gene end was trimmed by 4 bases and the J gene end by 5 bases; junction bases not matched to a gene: 4. CDR3 loop: CASSPRTSGRDEQYF. CDR3 coding DNA: TGTGCCAGCAGCCCGCGGACTAGCGGGAGGGACGAGCAGTACTTC.